This T cell receptor beta chain appears in the sequencing data of a study of kidney transplant recipient with SARS-CoV-2 infection. In this sample, this clonotype turned up many times. This CDR3 has 16 residues. The V end was cut by 7 bases, the J end by 4 bases, with 23 bases between. Germline V gene sequence: CDR1 SGDLS, CDR2 YYNGEE. TCRdb reprocessed the reads via MiXCR and lists one record per CDR3 protein. The table shows about 250,000 distinct CDR3 sequences, with about 30% occurring only once. The clonotype originates from a male patient in his thirties who had COVID-19 and was a kidney transplant recipient. Some T cells may be supplied by the graft donor. The rearrangement joins TRBV9 to TRBJ1-2; D unresolved. The starting material was a blood sample, obtained at baseline and on roughly day 110 from a kidney transplant recipient. CDR3 amino acids: CASVMVYSRKTYGYTF. CDR3 coding DNA: TGTGCCAGCGTTATGGTGTACTCAAGAAAGACCTATGGCTACACCTTC.